Listed below are T cell receptor beta chains from one sample, sequenced in a study of glioma-infiltrating T cells after dendritic cell vaccination. The assay was immunoSEQ multiplex PCR, and TCRdb's table has in-frame clones only and misses some. The table shows about 32,000 clones, with 90% to 95% occurring only once. Here the sequenced sample was blood, taken before dendritic cell vaccination. These receptors were obtained from a human donor with glioblastoma. Both conserved end residues are part of each CDR3. A D gene is named only where the DNA matches it firmly. Rows may omit the clone size; those that give it use once, few, many or a size class.

v_gene: TRBV7-7
abundance: .
j_gene: TRBJ2-5
len: 16
d_gene: .
CDR3nt: TGTGCCAGCAGCTTAGGTCGGGGGATATCCCAAGAGACCCAGTACTTC
CDR3aa: CASSLGRGISQETQYF

v_gene: TRBV6-1
abundance: once
j_gene: TRBJ2-5
len: 16
d_gene: .
CDR3nt: TGTGCCAGCAGTGAAGCGTTTGCAGGGGATCGAGAGACCCAGTACTTC
CDR3aa: CASSEAFAGDRETQYF

v_gene: TRBV6-6
abundance: .
j_gene: TRBJ2-7
len: 12
d_gene: .
CDR3nt: TGTGCCAGCAGTTACTCGGAGCTCGAGCAGTACTTC
CDR3aa: CASSYSELEQYF

v_gene: TRBV10-1
abundance: once
j_gene: TRBJ1-1
len: 12
d_gene: TRBD1
CDR3nt: TGCGCCAGCAGACGGACAGGGGGCGAAGCTTTCTTT
CDR3aa: CASRRTGGEAFF

v_gene: TRBV7-9
abundance: once
j_gene: TRBJ1-4
len: 15
d_gene: .
CDR3nt: TGTGCCAGCAGCCGAGGCGCGGGAAATAATGAAAAACTGTTTTTT
CDR3aa: CASSRGAGNNEKLFF

v_gene: TRBV19
abundance: once
j_gene: TRBJ1-1
len: 17
d_gene: .
CDR3nt: TGTGCCAGTAGTACCGGTCGGGCTTCGGGTGCGGGCACTGAAGCTTTCTTT
CDR3aa: CASSTGRASGAGTEAFF

v_gene: TRBV11-2
abundance: .
j_gene: TRBJ2-7
len: 13
d_gene: TRBD1
CDR3nt: TGTGCCAGCAGCACGGGACAGACGGGCGAGCAGTACTTC
CDR3aa: CASSTGQTGEQYF

v_gene: TRBV4-1
abundance: few
j_gene: TRBJ1-4
len: 14
d_gene: TRBD1
CDR3nt: TGCGCCAGCAGCCGGACAGGGGGTAATGAAAAACTGTTTTTT
CDR3aa: CASSRTGGNEKLFF

v_gene: TRBV5-4
abundance: .
j_gene: TRBJ2-5
len: 15
d_gene: .
CDR3nt: TGTGCCAGCAGCTTGATCGGGGACTCTAAAGAGACCCAGTACTTC
CDR3aa: CASSLIGDSKETQYF

v_gene: TRBV19
abundance: .
j_gene: TRBJ1-5
len: 15
d_gene: TRBD1
CDR3nt: TGTGCCAGTAGTATAGATCCAGGGACAGGGAGGCCCCAGCATTTT
CDR3aa: CASSIDPGTGRPQHF

v_gene: TRBV10-3
abundance: .
j_gene: TRBJ2-7
len: 15
d_gene: .
CDR3nt: TGTGCCATCAGTGAGGCGGAGGCGGTTAGGTACGAGCAGTACTTC
CDR3aa: CAISEAEAVRYEQYF

v_gene: TRBV7-2
abundance: .
j_gene: TRBJ1-2
len: 16
d_gene: TRBD1
CDR3nt: TGTGCCAGCAGCTTAGTGGGGACAGGGGGTCGGGGTGGCTACACCTTC
CDR3aa: CASSLVGTGGRGGYTF

v_gene: TRBV7-8
abundance: .
j_gene: TRBJ2-5
len: 14
d_gene: TRBD1
CDR3nt: TGTGCCAGCAGCCCGGGACAGGGGAGAGAGACCCAGTACTTC
CDR3aa: CASSPGQGRETQYF

v_gene: TRBV19
abundance: .
j_gene: TRBJ2-5
len: 13
d_gene: .
CDR3nt: TGTGCCAGTAGTACCGTGTCCCGGGAGACCCAGTACTTC
CDR3aa: CASSTVSRETQYF

v_gene: TRBV5-4
abundance: few
j_gene: TRBJ1-6
len: 16
d_gene: TRBD1
CDR3nt: TGTGCCAGCAGCTCTTCACAGGGGGCTGGCAATTCACCCCTCCACTTT
CDR3aa: CASSSSQGAGNSPLHF

v_gene: TRBV2
abundance: .
j_gene: TRBJ2-5
len: 15
d_gene: TRBD2
CDR3nt: TGTGCCAGCAGTGACGGCGGGGGACTCCAAGAGACCCAGTACTTC
CDR3aa: CASSDGGGLQETQYF

v_gene: TRBV7-9
abundance: .
j_gene: TRBJ2-7
len: 17
d_gene: TRBD2
CDR3nt: TGTGCCAGCAGCTTAGGGGGTCGGGGGACTAGATCCTACGAGCAGTACTTC
CDR3aa: CASSLGGRGTRSYEQYF

v_gene: TRBV4-2
abundance: few
j_gene: TRBJ1-6
len: 15
d_gene: .
CDR3nt: TGTGCCAGCAGCCAAGACCCCAACTCAAATTCACCCCTCCACTTT
CDR3aa: CASSQDPNSNSPLHF

v_gene: TRBV12-5
abundance: .
j_gene: TRBJ2-3
len: 14
d_gene: .
CDR3nt: TGTGCTAGTGGTTTGGTACTAAGCACAGATACGCAGTATTTT
CDR3aa: CASGLVLSTDTQYF

v_gene: TRBV2
abundance: .
j_gene: TRBJ1-2
len: 14
d_gene: .
CDR3nt: TGTGCCAGCAGTGAATCCGGGGTCAACTATGGCTACACCTTC
CDR3aa: CASSESGVNYGYTF

v_gene: TRBV19
abundance: .
j_gene: TRBJ2-5
len: 16
d_gene: TRBD1
CDR3nt: TGTGCCAGTAGTAACTCGTTTCTAGGGGGCGAGGAGACCCAGTACTTC
CDR3aa: CASSNSFLGGEETQYF

v_gene: TRBV2
abundance: .
j_gene: TRBJ1-2
len: 15
d_gene: TRBD1
CDR3nt: TGTGCCAGCAGTGTTAAACAGGGGGTTAACTATGGCTACACCTTC
CDR3aa: CASSVKQGVNYGYTF

v_gene: TRBV11-3
abundance: .
j_gene: TRBJ1-1
len: 15
d_gene: .
CDR3nt: TGTGCCAGCAGCCCGGGGAGAGGGTTGAACACTGAAGCTTTCTTT
CDR3aa: CASSPGRGLNTEAFF